A selection of T cell receptor beta chains follows, all from one sample in a study of blood T cell repertoires in COVID-19. Sequencing was performed with immunoSEQ multiplex PCR; in TCRdb, only in-frame clones are kept and a portion is missing. The data show 200,000 to 250,000 clones, around 83% seen once. Sample: PBMCs or T cells enriched from blood (not recorded which). The receptor set was obtained from a woman aged 40-49 years who had recovered from COVID-19. Both conserved end residues are part of each CDR3. D genes are given only for firm matches. Size values are once, few and many counts, or a class for expanded clones, and some rows have none.

clone_size,d_call,v_call,j_call,cdr3_nt,cdr3_aa
.,TRBD2,TRBV9,TRBJ2-5,TGTGCCAGCAGCGTAGCGGGACTAGCGGGATCAGAGACCCAGTACTTC,CASSVAGLAGSETQYF
.,.,TRBV10-3,TRBJ2-1,TGTGCCATCAGTAAGGACTACCTGAATGAGCAGTTCTTC,CAISKDYLNEQFF
.,.,TRBV19,TRBJ2-1,TGTGCCAGTAGTATGATCGGCAGCCAGGGTAAGAATGAGCAGTTCTTC,CASSMIGSQGKNEQFF
.,.,TRBV30,TRBJ1-3,TGTGCCTGGAGTTCGGGATACTCTGGAAACACCATATATTTT,CAWSSGYSGNTIYF
.,.,TRBV13,TRBJ2-3,TGTGCCAGCAGCTTAGGGTCTAGCTTCACAGATACGCAGTATTTT,CASSLGSSFTDTQYF
.,TRBD1,TRBV28,TRBJ1-4,TGTGCCAGCAGTTCACGTTGGACAGGGGAAAATGAAAAACTGTTTTTT,CASSSRWTGENEKLFF
.,TRBD1,TRBV6-5,TRBJ1-2,TGTGCCAGCAGGACCGGGACAGGGCCCTATGGCTACACCTTC,CASRTGTGPYGYTF
.,.,TRBV7-9,TRBJ1-4,TGTGCCAGCAGCTTACCGGAACATGGGGCTGAAAAACTGTTTTTT,CASSLPEHGAEKLFF
.,.,TRBV12-3/TRBV12-4,TRBJ2-3,TGTGCCAGCACCCAGGGTACGACAGATACGCAGTATTTT,CASTQGTTDTQYF
.,TRBD1,TRBV2,TRBJ1-5,TGTGCCAGCAGTGAATTCGGACAGGGGAGTGATCAGCCCCAGCATTTT,CASSEFGQGSDQPQHF
few,.,TRBV7-9,TRBJ1-4,TGTGCCAGCAGCTTAGTTGGCACTAATGAAAAACTGTTTTTT,CASSLVGTNEKLFF
few,.,TRBV11-3,TRBJ2-1,TGTGCCAGCAGCTTAGATTCGTGGCGGAACTCCTACAATGAGCAGTTCTTC,CASSLDSWRNSYNEQFF
.,.,TRBV27,TRBJ2-7,TGTGCCAGCAGCCAGACACGGAAAACCGAGCAGTACTTC,CASSQTRKTEQYF
once,TRBD2,TRBV11-3,TRBJ2-1,TGTGCCAGCAGCCCACTCCTAGCGGGCTCCTACAATGAGCAGTTCTTC,CASSPLLAGSYNEQFF
.,.,TRBV18,TRBJ1-1,TGTGCCAGCTCCGGAGTGAGGGAGACTGAAGCTTTCTTT,CASSGVRETEAFF
.,TRBD1,TRBV15,TRBJ1-1,TGTGCCACCAGCCGGGACAGGGGGCGGGGCTCTGAAGCTTTCTTT,CATSRDRGRGSEAFF
.,TRBD1,TRBV19,TRBJ1-5,TGTGCCAGTAGTATAGATCGGACAGGTTCGTTTCATTTT,CASSIDRTGSFHF
.,TRBD2,TRBV19,TRBJ2-6,TGTGCCGCGAGTGCGGGGGGGAGGGCCTCCTCTGGGGCCAACGTCCTGACTTTC,CAASAGGRASSGANVLTF
.,.,TRBV3-1/TRBV3-2,TRBJ1-4,TGTGCCAGCAGCCAAGAAAGAGGTCGAGAAAAACTGTTTTTT,CASSQERGREKLFF
.,.,TRBV28,TRBJ2-3,TGTGCCAGCAGTACCAGCCGGACTGTCTATAAGGCGTATTTT,CASSTSRTVYKAYF
once,.,TRBV5-1,TRBJ1-1,TGCGCCAGCAGCTTGGACATGAACACTGAAGCTTTCTTT,CASSLDMNTEAFF
.,.,TRBV18,TRBJ2-3,TGTGCCAGCTCCCGTGTAGGAGCTAGCACAGATACGCAGTATTTT,CASSRVGASTDTQYF
.,.,TRBV6-6,TRBJ1-5,TGTGCCAGCAGTCCGGGGTTCTCCCTTACGCGGTCCTTTAGCAATCAGCCCCAGCATTTT,CASSPGFSLTRSFSNQPQHF
.,TRBD2,TRBV7-6,TRBJ2-1,TGTGCCAGCAGCGCGGGACTAGCGGGAGAAAATGAGCAGTTCTTC,CASSAGLAGENEQFF
.,TRBD1,TRBV6-2/TRBV6-3,TRBJ1-2,TGTGCCAGCAGCCGCCCCGGGACAGGGGAAGAGCGCTACACCTTC,CASSRPGTGEERYTF
once,.,TRBV4-3,TRBJ2-1,TGCGCCAGCAGCCAAGGTACTACCCCGGTCTATGAGCAGTTCTTC,CASSQGTTPVYEQFF
.,TRBD1,TRBV18,TRBJ1-1,TGTGCCAGCTCACTCCTTAACCAGGGGGCTGGGGCTGAAGCTTTCTTT,CASSLLNQGAGAEAFF